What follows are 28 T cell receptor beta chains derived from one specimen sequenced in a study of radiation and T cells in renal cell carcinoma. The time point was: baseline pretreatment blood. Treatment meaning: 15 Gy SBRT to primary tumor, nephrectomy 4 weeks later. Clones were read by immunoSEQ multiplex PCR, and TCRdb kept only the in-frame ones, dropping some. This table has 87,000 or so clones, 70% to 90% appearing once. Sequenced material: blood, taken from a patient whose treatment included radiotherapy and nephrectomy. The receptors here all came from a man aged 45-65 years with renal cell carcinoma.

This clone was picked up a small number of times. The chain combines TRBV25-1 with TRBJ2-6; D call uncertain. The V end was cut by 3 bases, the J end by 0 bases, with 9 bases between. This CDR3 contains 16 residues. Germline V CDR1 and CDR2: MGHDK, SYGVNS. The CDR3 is CASSDGAVSGANVLTF. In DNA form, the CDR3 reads TGTGCCAGCAGTGACGGAGCTGTCTCTGGGGCCAACGTCCTGACTTTC.

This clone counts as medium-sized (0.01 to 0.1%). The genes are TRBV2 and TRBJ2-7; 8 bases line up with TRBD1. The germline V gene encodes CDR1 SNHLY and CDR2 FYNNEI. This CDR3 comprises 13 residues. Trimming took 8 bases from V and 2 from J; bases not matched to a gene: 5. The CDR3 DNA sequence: TGTGCCAGCGGGGGACAGGACACCTACGAGCAGTACTTC. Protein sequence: CASGGQDTYEQYF.

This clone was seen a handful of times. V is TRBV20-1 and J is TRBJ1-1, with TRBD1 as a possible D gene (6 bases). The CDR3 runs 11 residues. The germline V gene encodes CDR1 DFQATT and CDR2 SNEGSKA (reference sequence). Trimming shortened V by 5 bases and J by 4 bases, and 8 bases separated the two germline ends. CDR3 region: CSAPQGTEAFF. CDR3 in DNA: TGCAGTGCTCCACAGGGCACTGAAGCTTTCTTT.

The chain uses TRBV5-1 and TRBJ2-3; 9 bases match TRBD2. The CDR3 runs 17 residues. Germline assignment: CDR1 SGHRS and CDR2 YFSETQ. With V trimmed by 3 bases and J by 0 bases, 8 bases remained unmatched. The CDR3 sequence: CASSWAGGGASTDTQYF. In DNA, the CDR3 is TGCGCCAGCAGCTGGGCTGGCGGGGGGGCGAGCACAGATACGCAGTATTTT.

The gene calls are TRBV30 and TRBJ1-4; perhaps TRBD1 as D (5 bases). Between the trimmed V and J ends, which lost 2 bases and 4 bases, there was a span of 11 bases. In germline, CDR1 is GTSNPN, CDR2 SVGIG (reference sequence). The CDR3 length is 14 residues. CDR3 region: CAWSSGTGNEKLFF. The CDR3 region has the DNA TGTGCCTGGAGTTCCGGGACGGGTAATGAAAAACTGTTTTTT. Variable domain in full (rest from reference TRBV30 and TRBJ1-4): SQTIHQWPATLVQPVGSPLSLECTVEGTSNPNLYWYRQAAGRGLQLLFYSVGIGQISSEVPQNLSASRPQDRQFILSSKKLLLSDSGFYLCAWSSGTGNEKLFFGSGTQLSVL.

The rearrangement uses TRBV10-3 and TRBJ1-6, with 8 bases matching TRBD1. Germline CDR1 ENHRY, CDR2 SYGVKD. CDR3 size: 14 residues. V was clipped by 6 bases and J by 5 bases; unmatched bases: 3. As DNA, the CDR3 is TGTGCCATCAGACAGGGACAGGATAATTCACCCCTCCACTTT. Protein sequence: CAIRQGQDNSPLHF.

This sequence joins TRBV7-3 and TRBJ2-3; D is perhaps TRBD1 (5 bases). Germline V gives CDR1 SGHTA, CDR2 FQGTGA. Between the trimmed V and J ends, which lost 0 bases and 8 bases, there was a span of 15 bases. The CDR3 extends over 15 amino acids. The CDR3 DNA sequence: TGTGCCAGCAGCTTAACAGGGGCTTCGGGCACTACGCAGTATTTT. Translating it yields CASSLTGASGTTQYF. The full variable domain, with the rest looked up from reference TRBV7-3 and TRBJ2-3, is GAGVSQTPSNKVTEKGKYVELRCDPISGHTALYWYRQSLGQGPEFLIYFQGTGAADDSGLPNDRFFAVRPEGSVSTLKIQRTERGDSAVYLCASSLTGASGTTQYFGPGTRLTVL.

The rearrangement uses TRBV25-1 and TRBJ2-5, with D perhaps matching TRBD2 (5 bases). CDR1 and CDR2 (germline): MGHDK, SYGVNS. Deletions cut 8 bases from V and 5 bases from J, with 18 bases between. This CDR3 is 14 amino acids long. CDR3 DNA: TGTGCCAGCGGCGGACTGGGGTCGCAGGAGACCCAGTACTTC. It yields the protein CASGGLGSQETQYF.

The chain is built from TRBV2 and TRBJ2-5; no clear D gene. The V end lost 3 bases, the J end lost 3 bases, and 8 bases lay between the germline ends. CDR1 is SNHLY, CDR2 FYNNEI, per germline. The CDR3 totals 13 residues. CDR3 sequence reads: CASSEIEKETQYF. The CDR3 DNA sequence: TGTGCCAGCAGTGAGATCGAAAAAGAGACCCAGTACTTC.

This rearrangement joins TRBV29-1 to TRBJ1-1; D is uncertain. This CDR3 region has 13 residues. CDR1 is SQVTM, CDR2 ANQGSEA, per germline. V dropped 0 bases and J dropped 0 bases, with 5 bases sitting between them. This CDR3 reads CSVEETLNTEAFF. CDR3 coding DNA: TGCAGCGTTGAAGAGACACTGAACACTGAAGCTTTCTTT.

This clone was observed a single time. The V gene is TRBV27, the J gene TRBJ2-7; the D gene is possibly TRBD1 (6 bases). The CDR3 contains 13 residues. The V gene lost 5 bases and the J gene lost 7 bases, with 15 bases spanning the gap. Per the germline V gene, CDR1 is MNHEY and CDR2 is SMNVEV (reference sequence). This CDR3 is CASSLYREGEQYF. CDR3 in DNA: TGTGCCAGCAGTCTATACAGGGAAGGAGAGCAGTACTTC.

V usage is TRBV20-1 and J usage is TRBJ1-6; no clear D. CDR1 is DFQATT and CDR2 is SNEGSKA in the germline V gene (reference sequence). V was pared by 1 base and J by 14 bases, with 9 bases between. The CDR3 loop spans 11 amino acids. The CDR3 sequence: CSARARNTLHF. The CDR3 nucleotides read TGCAGTGCTAGAGCACGGAATACCCTCCACTTT.

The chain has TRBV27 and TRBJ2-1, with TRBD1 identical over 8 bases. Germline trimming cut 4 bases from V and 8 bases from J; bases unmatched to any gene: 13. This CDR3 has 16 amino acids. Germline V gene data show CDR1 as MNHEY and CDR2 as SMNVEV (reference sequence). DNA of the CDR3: TGTGCCAGCAGTTCCCTTGACAGGGGTAAGTTCGATGAGCAGTTCTTC. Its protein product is CASSSLDRGKFDEQFF.

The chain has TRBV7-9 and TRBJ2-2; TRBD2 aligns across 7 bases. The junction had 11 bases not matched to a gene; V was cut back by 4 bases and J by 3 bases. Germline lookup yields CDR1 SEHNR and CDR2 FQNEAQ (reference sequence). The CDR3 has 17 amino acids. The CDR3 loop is CASSSGWTSGDTGELFF. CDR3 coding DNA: TGTGCCAGCAGCTCCGGCTGGACTAGTGGTGACACCGGGGAGCTGTTTTTT.

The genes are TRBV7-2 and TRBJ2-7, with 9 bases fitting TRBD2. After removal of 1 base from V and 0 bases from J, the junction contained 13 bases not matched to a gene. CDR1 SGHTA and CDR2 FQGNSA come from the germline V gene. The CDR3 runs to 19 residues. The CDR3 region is CASSLVGGLSGGPSYEQYF. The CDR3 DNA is TGTGCCAGCAGCTTAGTAGGGGGCCTTAGCGGGGGCCCCTCCTACGAGCAGTACTTC.

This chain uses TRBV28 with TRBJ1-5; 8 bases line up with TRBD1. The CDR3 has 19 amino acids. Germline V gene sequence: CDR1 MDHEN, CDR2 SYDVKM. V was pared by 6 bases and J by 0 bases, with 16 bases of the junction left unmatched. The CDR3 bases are TGTGCCAGCAGCGGGTTCCGGACAGGGTCCACTGTTAGCAATCAGCCCCAGCATTTT. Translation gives CASSGFRTGSTVSNQPQHF.

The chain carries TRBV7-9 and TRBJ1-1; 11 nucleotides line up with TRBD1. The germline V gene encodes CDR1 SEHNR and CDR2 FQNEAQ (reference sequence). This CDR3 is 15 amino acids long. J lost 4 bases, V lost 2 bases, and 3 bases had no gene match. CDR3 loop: CASSLYGTGGTEAFF. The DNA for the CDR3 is TGTGCCAGCAGCTTATATGGGACAGGGGGCACTGAAGCTTTCTTT.

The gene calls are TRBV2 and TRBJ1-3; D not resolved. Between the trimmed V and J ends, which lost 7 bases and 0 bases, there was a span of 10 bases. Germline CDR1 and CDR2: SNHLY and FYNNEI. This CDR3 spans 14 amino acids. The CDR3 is CASTLLGSGNTIYF. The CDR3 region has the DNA TGTGCCAGCACTCTTCTAGGCTCTGGAAACACCATATATTTT.

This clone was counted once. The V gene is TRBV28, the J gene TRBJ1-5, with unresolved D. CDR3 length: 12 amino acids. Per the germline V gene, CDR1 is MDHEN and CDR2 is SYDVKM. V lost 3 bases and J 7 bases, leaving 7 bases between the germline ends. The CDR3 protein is CASSLVLQPQHF. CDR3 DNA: TGTGCCAGCAGTTTGGTCTTGCAGCCCCAGCATTTT.

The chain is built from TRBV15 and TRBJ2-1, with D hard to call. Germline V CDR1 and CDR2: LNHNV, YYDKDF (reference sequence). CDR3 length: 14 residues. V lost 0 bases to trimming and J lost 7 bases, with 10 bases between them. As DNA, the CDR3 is TGTGCCACCAGCAGAGATTTTGCCGTAAATGAGCAGTTCTTC. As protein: CATSRDFAVNEQFF.

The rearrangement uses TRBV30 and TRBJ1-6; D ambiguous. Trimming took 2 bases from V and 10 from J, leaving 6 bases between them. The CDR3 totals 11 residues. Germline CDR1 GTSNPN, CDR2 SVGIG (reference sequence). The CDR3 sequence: CAWSFQSPLHF. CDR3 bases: TGTGCCTGGAGTTTTCAGTCACCCCTCCACTTT.

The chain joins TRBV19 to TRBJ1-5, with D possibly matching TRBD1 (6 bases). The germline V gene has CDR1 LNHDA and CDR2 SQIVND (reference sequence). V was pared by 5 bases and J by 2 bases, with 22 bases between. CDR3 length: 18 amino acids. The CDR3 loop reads CASSDRGARGIGNQPQHF. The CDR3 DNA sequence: TGTGCCAGTAGTGATCGGGGGGCTCGTGGAATTGGCAATCAGCCCCAGCATTTT. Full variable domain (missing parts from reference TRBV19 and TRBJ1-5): DGGITQSPKYLFRKEGQNVTLSCEQNLNHDAMYWYRQDPGQGLRLIYYSQIVNDFQKGDIAEGYSVSREKKESFPLTVTSAQKNPTAFYLCASSDRGARGIGNQPQHFGDGTRLSIL.

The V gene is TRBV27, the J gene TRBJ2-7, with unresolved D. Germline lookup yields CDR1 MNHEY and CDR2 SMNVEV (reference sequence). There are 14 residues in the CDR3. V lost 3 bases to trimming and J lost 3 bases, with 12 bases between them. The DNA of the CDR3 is TGTGCCAGCAGTTTCTGGCCTAACCTCTACGAGCAGTACTTC. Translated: CASSFWPNLYEQYF.

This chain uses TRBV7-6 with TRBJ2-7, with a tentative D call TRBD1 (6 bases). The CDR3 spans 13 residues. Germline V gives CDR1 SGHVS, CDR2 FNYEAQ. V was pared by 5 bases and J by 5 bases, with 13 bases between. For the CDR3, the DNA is TGTGCCAGCAGCCCCGGGACACAGAACGAGCAGTACTTC. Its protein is CASSPGTQNEQYF.

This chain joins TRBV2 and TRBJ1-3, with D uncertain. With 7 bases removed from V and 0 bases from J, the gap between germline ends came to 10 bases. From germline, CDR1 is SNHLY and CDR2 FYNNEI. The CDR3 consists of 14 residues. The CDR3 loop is CASILLGSGNTIYF. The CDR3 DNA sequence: TGTGCCAGCATTCTTCTAGGCTCTGGAAACACCATATATTTT.

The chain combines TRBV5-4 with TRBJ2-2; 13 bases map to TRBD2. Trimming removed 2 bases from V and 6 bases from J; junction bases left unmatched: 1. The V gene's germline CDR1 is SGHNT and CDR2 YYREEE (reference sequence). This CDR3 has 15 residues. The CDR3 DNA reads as TGTGCCAGCAGCTTACTAGCGGGAGGGCCCGGGGAGCTGTTTTTT. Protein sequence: CASSLLAGGPGELFF. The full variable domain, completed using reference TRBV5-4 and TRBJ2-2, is ETGVTQSPTHLIKTRGQQVTLRCSSQSGHNTVSWYQQALGQGPQFIFQYYREEENGRGNFPPRFSGLQFPNYSSELNVNALELDDSALYLCASSLLAGGPGELFFGEGSRLTVL.

CDR3 amino acids: CASSPPGFNEKLFF. Here the CDR3 DNA reads TGTGCCAGCTCACCACCCGGGTTCAATGAAAAACTGTTTTTT. The chain employs TRBV18 and TRBJ1-4; D not resolved. The CDR3 extends over 14 amino acids. V lost 0 bases and J 5 bases, leaving 7 bases between the germline ends. Germline V gene sequence: CDR1 KGHSH, CDR2 LQKENI.

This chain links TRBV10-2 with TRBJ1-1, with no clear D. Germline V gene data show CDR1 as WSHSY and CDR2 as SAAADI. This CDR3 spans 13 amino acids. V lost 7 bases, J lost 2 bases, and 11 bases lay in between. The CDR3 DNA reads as TGCGCCAGCACCCCCTGGGATAACACTGAAGCTTTCTTT. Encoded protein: CASTPWDNTEAFF.